The 30 T cell receptor beta chains given below trace back to one sample, sequenced in a study of T cell responses to AZD1222 COVID-19 vaccine (dated by TCRdb to about 2021). The library was built by means of the immunoSEQ multiplex PCR assay. TCRdb's version of the immuneACCESS table is confined to in-frame rearrangements and falls short of the full clone set. An unresolved V gene accounts for under half of the shortfall where checked; the remainder is of unknown origin. The table for this sample lists 100,000 to 150,000 clones; 88% of them were counted only once. The ten largest clonotypes hold 18% of the sample. According to the study, the label for this sample's time point signals: baseline before first vaccination. The sample's treatment or condition label is to be understood as: meningococcal conjugate vaccine given as trial control. Sequencing used peripheral blood, obtained on day 0 of MenACWY control vaccination. The receptors originated from an adult in good health.

The chain employs TRBV25-1 and TRBJ2-7; D is possibly TRBD1 (6 bases). The CDR3 runs to 14 residues. Between the trimmed V and J ends, which lost 3 bases and 3 bases, there was a span of 12 bases. Germline V gene data show CDR1 as MGHDK and CDR2 as SYGVNS. In DNA, the CDR3 is TGTGCCAGCAGTGAGACAGGACCACTCTACGAGCAGTACTTC. It translates to CASSETGPLYEQYF.

V and J are TRBV3-1 (or the pseudogene TRBV3-2) and TRBJ1-5, with D unresolved. This CDR3 is 14 amino acids long. CDR1 and CDR2 from the germline V gene are LGHDT and YNNKEL (reference sequence). Trimming stripped 1 base from V and 1 base from J, with 5 bases between. CDR3 nucleotides: TGTGCCAGCAGCCAAGGTTACAGCAATCAGCCCCAGCATTTT. Translated: CASSQGYSNQPQHF.

The V and J genes are TRBV7-9 and TRBJ1-1; no reliable D call. The CDR3 is 13 amino acids. Germline V lookup: CDR1 SEHNR, CDR2 FQNEAQ (reference sequence). Trimming took 0 bases from V and 5 from J, leaving 7 bases between them. As DNA, the CDR3 is TGTGCCAGCAGCTTAGCCTGGGGTACTGAAGCTTTCTTT. Translation: CASSLAWGTEAFF.

V gene TRBV5-6 combines with J gene TRBJ1-5; tentative D call: TRBD1 (5 bases). Trimming took 4 bases from V and 0 from J, leaving 17 bases between them. Germline V gene data show CDR1 as SGHDT and CDR2 as YYEEEE. The CDR3 has 17 residues. The CDR3 coding sequence is TGTGCCAGCAGCCAGTACTTAGACAGTGATAGCAATCAGCCCCAGCATTTT. Protein product: CASSQYLDSDSNQPQHF. Using reference TRBV5-6 and TRBJ1-5 for the parts outside the CDR3, the full variable domain is DAGVTQSPTHLIKTRGQQVTLRCSPKSGHDTVSWYQQALGQGPQFIFQYYEEEERQRGNFPDRFSGHQFPNYSSELNVNALLLGDSALYLCASSQYLDSDSNQPQHFGDGTRLSIL.

This clone was found a few times. In nucleotides, the CDR3 is TGTGCCAGCAGTTTAAGTCAGGGGATCTCCTACGAGCAGTACTTC. Translation: CASSLSQGISYEQYF. V usage is TRBV28 and J usage is TRBJ2-7; D might be TRBD1 (6 bases). Trimming cost V 2 bases and J 0 bases, with 11 bases left between them. CDR3 length equals 15 residues. Germline assignment: CDR1 MDHEN and CDR2 SYDVKM.

This chain links TRBV24-1 with TRBJ1-1; D call uncertain. Trimming removed 9 bases from V and 5 bases from J, with 9 bases in between. The CDR3 is 11 amino acids. The germline CDR1 and CDR2 sequences are KGHDR and SFDVKD. CDR3 in amino acids: CATQRGTEAFF. CDR3 nucleotide sequence: TGTGCCACCCAGCGAGGGACTGAAGCTTTCTTT.

The chain joins TRBV5-4 to TRBJ2-1; TRBD2 agrees at 10 bases. The V gene end was trimmed by 4 bases and the J gene end by 8 bases; junction bases not matched to a gene: 9. The CDR3 spans 15 residues. Germline V gene lookup returns CDR1 SGHNT and CDR2 YYREEE (reference sequence). CDR3 residues: CASSSSGRFTHEQFF. The CDR3 DNA follows: TGTGCCAGCAGCAGTAGCGGGAGGTTCACCCATGAGCAGTTCTTC.

This sequence joins TRBV3-1 (or the pseudogene TRBV3-2) and TRBJ1-2, with TRBD1 as a possible D gene (5 bases). The germline gives CDR1 LGHDT, CDR2 YNNKEL (reference sequence). This CDR3 comprises 15 residues. The V gene lost 0 bases and the J gene lost 7 bases, with 15 bases spanning the gap. This CDR3 reads CASSQDPGARGGYTF. The CDR3 DNA follows: TGTGCCAGCAGCCAAGATCCTGGGGCCCGGGGTGGCTACACCTTC.

This clone was recorded a few times. This rearrangement joins TRBV4-1 to TRBJ2-1; 8 nucleotides line up with TRBD1. The CDR3 loop spans 18 amino acids. V was pared by 1 base and J by 12 bases, with 20 bases of the junction left unmatched. CDR1 and CDR2 from the germline V gene are MGHRA and YSYEKL. The CDR3 DNA reads as TGCGCCAGCAGCCAAGTGTTTAGTGCAGGGGGCCACTCCCGGGGGCAGTTCTTC. Its translation is CASSQVFSAGGHSRGQFF.

This clone was detected only once. This chain joins TRBV11-2 and TRBJ2-5; 8 bases match TRBD2. The CDR3 extends over 15 amino acids. The V and J ends lost 1 base and 4 bases, in that order; junction bases with no gene match: 5. Germline values: CDR1 SGHAT, CDR2 FQNNGV. CDR3 in amino acids: CASSLAAGVRETQYF. Written as DNA, the CDR3 is TGTGCCAGCAGCTTAGCAGCGGGAGTACGAGAGACCCAGTACTTC. The full variable domain, with the rest looked up from reference TRBV11-2 and TRBJ2-5, is EAGVAQSPRYKIIEKRQSVAFWCNPISGHATLYWYQQILGQGPKLLIQFQNNGVVDDSQLPKDRFSAERLKGVDSTLKIQPAKLEDSAVYLCASSLAAGVRETQYFGPGTRLLVL.

This rearrangement joins TRBV28 to TRBJ2-7, with D unresolved. Trimming pared 4 bases from V and 6 bases from J, leaving 7 bases between. Germline assignment: CDR1 MDHEN and CDR2 SYDVKM. The CDR3 loop spans 11 amino acids. CDR3 sequence (DNA): TGTGCCAGCAGTTATGTGGCCGAGCAGTACTTC. As protein: CASSYVAEQYF.

The V call is TRBV2, the J call TRBJ1-5; TRBD1 matches 7 bases. CDR3 length: 14 amino acids. Germline CDR1 SNHLY, CDR2 FYNNEI. J lost 9 bases, V lost 8 bases, and 13 bases had no gene match. Here the CDR3 DNA reads TGTGCCAGCCGATCGACAGGGAGCCATACGCCCCAGCATTTT. It yields the protein CASRSTGSHTPQHF. The complete variable domain, with remaining parts taken from reference TRBV2 and TRBJ1-5, reads EPEVTQTPSHQVTQMGQEVILRCVPISNHLYFYWYRQILGQKVEFLVSFYNNEISEKSEIFDDQFSVERPDGSNFTLKIRSTKLEDSAMYFCASRSTGSHTPQHFGDGTRLSIL.

The chain has TRBV6-5 and TRBJ2-3; D possibly corresponds to TRBD2 (6 bases). This CDR3 contains 14 residues. Germline V CDR1 and CDR2: MNHEY, SVGAGI. Trimming left V 5 bases short and J 1 base short, with 10 bases between. CDR3 sequence (DNA): TGTGCCAGCAGTCGGGGACTTGGCACAGATACGCAGTATTTT. It encodes CASSRGLGTDTQYF.

The chain has TRBV28 and TRBJ2-7, with TRBD1 identical over 7 bases. CDR3 size: 13 residues. V lost 6 bases, J lost 3 bases, and 5 bases stayed unmatched. Germline-derived CDR1 and CDR2 are MDHEN and SYDVKM. The CDR3 sequence: CASRRGQNYEQYF. In nucleotides, the CDR3 is TGTGCCAGCAGACGGGGACAGAACTACGAGCAGTACTTC.

The chain joins TRBV5-1 to TRBJ2-5; 8 positions agree with TRBD2. V lost 3 bases and J lost 4; bases outside the gene matches: 14. Germline V gene sequence: CDR1 SGHRS, CDR2 YFSETQ. The CDR3 loop spans 17 amino acids. CDR3 DNA: TGCGCCAGCAGCTACTACCCCCGGGAGGGGGGCGGAGAGACCCAGTACTTC. Translating it yields CASSYYPREGGGETQYF.

The J gene is TRBJ1-3, the V gene TRBV5-1; a weak D match, TRBD1 (6 bases). V lost 0 bases and J 6 bases, leaving 10 bases between the germline ends. The CDR3 consists of 14 residues. Germline lookup yields CDR1 SGHRS and CDR2 YFSETQ. CDR3: CASSLGPGANTIYF. DNA of the CDR3: TGCGCCAGCAGCTTGGGTCCAGGGGCAAACACCATATATTTT. Drawing the rest from reference TRBV5-1 and TRBJ1-3, the complete variable domain is KAGVTQTPRYLIKTRGQQVTLSCSPISGHRSVSWYQQTPGQGLQFLFEYFSETQRNKGNFPGRFSGRQFSNSRSEMNVSTLELGDSALYLCASSLGPGANTIYFGEGSWLTVV.

This chain links TRBV27 with TRBJ1-3; D call uncertain. V was cut by 4 bases and J by 1 base, with 17 bases left in between. CDR1 MNHEY and CDR2 SMNVEV come from the germline V gene (reference sequence). CDR3 length: 17 amino acids. CDR3 protein: CASSYTGAGGSGNTIYF. Here the CDR3 DNA reads TGTGCCAGCAGTTATACCGGTGCCGGCGGTTCTGGAAACACCATATATTTT.

This clone was seen only a few times. This rearrangement joins TRBV10-3 to TRBJ2-6, with D hard to call. CDR1 ENHRY and CDR2 SYGVKD come from the germline V gene. The length of the CDR3 is 15 residues. V lost 3 bases to trimming and J lost 0 bases, with 6 bases between them. This CDR3 is CAISEENSGANVLTF. CDR3 nucleotide sequence: TGTGCCATCAGTGAAGAGAACTCTGGGGCCAACGTCCTGACTTTC.

The rearrangement links TRBV18 to TRBJ2-2; TRBD2 is a possible D gene (5 bases). The CDR3 totals 16 residues. V lost 1 base and J lost 1, with 10 bases in between. Per germline, CDR1 KGHSH and CDR2 LQKENI. CDR3 protein: CASSPLGIKNTGELFF. The CDR3 region has the DNA TGTGCCAGCTCACCACTCGGGATTAAGAACACCGGGGAGCTGTTTTTT.

The chain recombines TRBV7-2 with TRBJ1-1; 7 bases align to TRBD1. Germline CDR1 is SGHTA and CDR2 is FQGNSA. This CDR3 has 16 residues. V shed 3 bases, J shed 0 bases, and the junction held 7 bases outside the gene matches. CDR3 in amino acids: CASSFRGTAMNTEAFF. CDR3 coding DNA: TGTGCCAGCAGCTTCCGTGGGACAGCGATGAACACTGAAGCTTTCTTT.

The chain combines TRBV2 with TRBJ1-2; D is perhaps TRBD1 (5 bases). The CDR3 totals 14 residues. The germline V and J ends were trimmed by 9 bases and 4 bases, with 18 bases remaining between them. Germline V gene sequence: CDR1 SNHLY, CDR2 FYNNEI. This chain's CDR3 is CASSRSDRPYGYTF. CDR3 coding DNA: TGTGCCAGTAGCCGGTCCGACAGACCCTATGGCTACACCTTC.

The V and J genes are TRBV6-5 and TRBJ1-5, with D possibly being TRBD1 (5 bases). Trimming left V 7 bases short and J 7 bases short, with 17 bases between. There are 14 residues in the CDR3. Germline CDR1 is MNHEY and CDR2 is SVGAGI. The CDR3 DNA reads TGTGCCAGCACACCCCTGGGACGGAGCCAGCCCCAGCATTTT. Protein sequence: CASTPLGRSQPQHF.

The chain carries TRBV28 and TRBJ1-1; D ambiguous. This CDR3 is built from 12 residues. CDR1 is MDHEN and CDR2 is SYDVKM in the germline V gene. The V and J ends lost 3 bases and 7 bases respectively, with 9 bases between them. CDR3 protein: CASSFLSLEAFF. The CDR3 nucleotides read TGTGCCAGCAGTTTCCTGAGCCTTGAAGCTTTCTTT.

J is TRBJ2-6 and V is TRBV28; unclear D gene. The ends were cut back, 1 base at V and 2 bases at J, with 12 bases in the middle. CDR1 MDHEN and CDR2 SYDVKM come from the germline V gene. CDR3 size: 17 residues. Here the CDR3 DNA reads TGTGCCAGCAGTTTATACCCCAGTAGGGCTGGGGCCAACGTCCTGACTTTC. It encodes CASSLYPSRAGANVLTF.

The chain recombines TRBV5-1 with TRBJ1-1; no clear D. The CDR3 loop spans 12 amino acids. Trimming took 3 bases from V and 8 from J, leaving 11 bases between them. Germline-derived CDR1 and CDR2 are SGHRS and YFSETQ. The CDR3 region has the DNA TGCGCCAGCAGCTATGCTAACCAGGAAGCTTTCTTT. It codes for CASSYANQEAFF.

J is TRBJ1-3 and V is TRBV5-6, with no clear D. CDR1 is SGHDT and CDR2 is YYEEEE in the germline V gene. The CDR3 is 15 residues long. Trimming cost V 1 base and J 6 bases, with 14 bases left between them. Written as DNA, the CDR3 is TGTGCCAGCAGCTTGTTCAACCGGCGGGAAAACACCATATATTTT. It encodes CASSLFNRRENTIYF.

J is TRBJ2-1 and V is TRBV11-2, with 9 bases that match TRBD2. This CDR3 has 15 residues. The germline gives CDR1 SGHAT, CDR2 FQNNGV. J gave up 5 bases and V 5 bases, and 7 bases lay outside the gene matches. The CDR3 coding sequence is TGTGCCAGCAGCCCCGGGACTAGCCGAAACAATGAGCAGTTCTTC. Its protein product is CASSPGTSRNNEQFF. Full variable domain (outside the CDR3, taken from reference TRBV11-2 and TRBJ2-1): EAGVAQSPRYKIIEKRQSVAFWCNPISGHATLYWYQQILGQGPKLLIQFQNNGVVDDSQLPKDRFSAERLKGVDSTLKIQPAKLEDSAVYLCASSPGTSRNNEQFFGPGTRLTVL.

This clone appeared a single time. The genes are TRBV15 and TRBJ2-3, with 10 bases matching TRBD1. Germline trimming cut 3 bases from V and 0 bases from J; bases unmatched to any gene: 0. Germline loops: CDR1 LNHNV, CDR2 YYDKDF (reference sequence). This CDR3 is built from 15 residues. CDR3 in amino acids: CATSRTGGSTDTQYF. CDR3 sequence (DNA): TGTGCCACCAGCAGGACAGGGGGCAGCACAGATACGCAGTATTTT.

The chain uses TRBV5-1 and TRBJ2-7, with 8 bases identical to TRBD2. V lost 4 bases, J lost 3 bases, and 12 bases stayed unmatched. The CDR3 has 16 residues. CDR1 and CDR2 from the germline V gene are SGHRS and YFSETQ. The CDR3 sequence: CASSPAGGRTFYEQYF. Here the CDR3 DNA reads TGCGCCAGCAGCCCGGCCGGCGGGAGGACTTTCTACGAGCAGTACTTC.

V and J are TRBV7-9 and TRBJ2-3; the match to TRBD2 covers 13 bases. After removal of 3 bases from V and 7 bases from J, the junction contained 4 bases not matched to a gene. Per germline, CDR1 SEHNR and CDR2 FQNEAQ (reference sequence). The CDR3 runs to 15 residues. The CDR3 loop is CASSFGLAGVNTQYF. CDR3 nucleotide sequence: TGTGCCAGCAGCTTCGGACTAGCGGGAGTTAATACGCAGTATTTT.